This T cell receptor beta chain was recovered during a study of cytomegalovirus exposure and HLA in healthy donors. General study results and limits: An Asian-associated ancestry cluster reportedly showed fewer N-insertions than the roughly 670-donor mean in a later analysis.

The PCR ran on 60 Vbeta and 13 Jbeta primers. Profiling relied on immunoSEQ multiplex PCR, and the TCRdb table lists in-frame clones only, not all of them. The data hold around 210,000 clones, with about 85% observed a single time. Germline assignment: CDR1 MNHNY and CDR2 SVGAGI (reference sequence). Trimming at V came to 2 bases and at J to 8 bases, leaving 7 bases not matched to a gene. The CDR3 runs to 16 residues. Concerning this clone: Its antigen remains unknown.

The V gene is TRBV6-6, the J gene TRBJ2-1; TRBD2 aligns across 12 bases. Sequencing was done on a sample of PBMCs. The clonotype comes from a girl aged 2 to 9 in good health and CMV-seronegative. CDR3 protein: CASSYLAGGPRDEQFF. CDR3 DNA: TGTGCCAGCAGTTACCTAGCGGGAGGGCCTAGGGATGAGCAGTTCTTC.